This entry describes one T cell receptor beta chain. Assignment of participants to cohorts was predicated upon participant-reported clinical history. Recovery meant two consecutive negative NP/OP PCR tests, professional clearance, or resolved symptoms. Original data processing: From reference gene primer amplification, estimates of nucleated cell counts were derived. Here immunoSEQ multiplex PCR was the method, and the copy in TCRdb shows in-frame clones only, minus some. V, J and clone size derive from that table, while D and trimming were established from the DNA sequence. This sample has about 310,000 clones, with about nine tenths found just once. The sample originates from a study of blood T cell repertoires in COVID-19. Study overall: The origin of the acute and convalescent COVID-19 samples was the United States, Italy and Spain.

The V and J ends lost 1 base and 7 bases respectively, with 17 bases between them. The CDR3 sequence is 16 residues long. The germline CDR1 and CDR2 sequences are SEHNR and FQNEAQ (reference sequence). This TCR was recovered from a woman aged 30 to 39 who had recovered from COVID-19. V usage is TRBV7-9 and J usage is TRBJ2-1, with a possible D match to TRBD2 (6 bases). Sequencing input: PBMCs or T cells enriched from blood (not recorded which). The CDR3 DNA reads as TGTGCCAGCAGCTTAGTATTAGCGGAGTTTAGGAATGAGCAGTTCTTC. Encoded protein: CASSLVLAEFRNEQFF.